A single sample gave rise to the 4 T cell receptor beta chains below, sequenced in a study of blood T cell repertoires in COVID-19. Only in-frame clones appear in the TCRdb table, and some are missing; sequencing was by immunoSEQ multiplex PCR. Of 200,000 or so clones listed, almost 85% are singletons. Sequencing was performed on peripheral blood. These receptors were taken from a human donor with acute or convalescent COVID-19. The donor label of this sample is uncertain.

The chain is built from TRBV3-1 (or the pseudogene TRBV3-2) and TRBJ2-1, with a possible D match to TRBD2 (6 bases). CDR1 LGHDT and CDR2 YNNKEL come from the germline V gene (reference sequence). The CDR3 has 15 residues. The V end lost 2 bases, the J end lost 3 bases, and 11 bases lay between the germline ends. The CDR3 is CASSQPGRNYNEQFF. CDR3 nucleotide sequence: TGTGCCAGCAGCCAACCTGGGAGGAACTACAATGAGCAGTTCTTC.

This clone has just a few counts. This rearrangement joins TRBV11-1 to TRBJ2-1; the match to TRBD2 covers 11 bases. The CDR3 spans 16 residues. CDR1 is SGHAT and CDR2 is FQDESV in the germline V gene (reference sequence). J was trimmed by 0 bases and V by 4 bases; bases with no gene match: 2. The CDR3 DNA is TGTGCCAGCAGCTCTACTAGCGGGAGCTCCTACAATGAGCAGTTCTTC. It is translated as CASSSTSGSSYNEQFF.

The J gene is TRBJ2-3, the V gene TRBV18; D unclear. The CDR3 loop spans 14 amino acids. CDR1 and CDR2 (germline): KGHSH, LQKENI. V lost 4 bases and J 4 bases, leaving 12 bases between the germline ends. CDR3 sequence reads: CASSLSALSDTQYF. The DNA for the CDR3 is TGTGCCAGCTCACTCTCTGCACTGTCAGATACGCAGTATTTT.

V is TRBV5-1 and J is TRBJ1-1; no clear D gene. This CDR3 has 14 amino acids. Per the germline V gene, CDR1 is SGHRS and CDR2 is YFSETQ. V lost 0 bases, J lost 0 bases, and 6 bases lay in between. The CDR3 sequence is CASSLGNMNTEAFF. CDR3 bases: TGCGCCAGCAGCTTGGGAAACATGAACACTGAAGCTTTCTTT.